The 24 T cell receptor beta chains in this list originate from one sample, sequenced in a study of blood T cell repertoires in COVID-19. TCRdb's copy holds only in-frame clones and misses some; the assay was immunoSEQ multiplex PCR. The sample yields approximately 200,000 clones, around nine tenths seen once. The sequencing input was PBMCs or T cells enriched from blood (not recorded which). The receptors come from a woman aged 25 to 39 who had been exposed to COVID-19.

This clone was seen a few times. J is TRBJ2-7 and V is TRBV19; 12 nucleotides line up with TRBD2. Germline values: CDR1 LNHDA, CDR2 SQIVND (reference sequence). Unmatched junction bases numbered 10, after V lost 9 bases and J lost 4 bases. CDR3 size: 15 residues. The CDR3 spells CASRMTSGGGYEQYF. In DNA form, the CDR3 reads TGTGCCAGCAGAATGACTAGCGGGGGCGGGTACGAGCAGTACTTC.

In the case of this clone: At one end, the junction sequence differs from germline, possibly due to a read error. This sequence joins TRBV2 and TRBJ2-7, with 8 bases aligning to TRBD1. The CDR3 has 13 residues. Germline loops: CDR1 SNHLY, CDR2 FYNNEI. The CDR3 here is CASTLAGRDRRGF. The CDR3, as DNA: TGTGCCAGCACCCTCGCGGGCAGGGACAGGCGCGGCTTC.

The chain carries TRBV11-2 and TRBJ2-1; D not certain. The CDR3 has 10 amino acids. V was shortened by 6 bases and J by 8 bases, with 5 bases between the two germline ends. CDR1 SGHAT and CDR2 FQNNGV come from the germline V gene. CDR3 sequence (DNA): TGTGCCAGCAGTCTCGATGAGCAGTTCTTC. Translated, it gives CASSLDEQFF.

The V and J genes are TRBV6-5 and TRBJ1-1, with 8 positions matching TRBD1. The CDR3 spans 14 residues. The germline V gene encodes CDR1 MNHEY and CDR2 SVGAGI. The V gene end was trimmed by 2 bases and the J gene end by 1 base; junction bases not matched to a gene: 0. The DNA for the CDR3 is TGTGCCAGCAGTTACGGACAGGGGAACACTGAAGCTTTCTTT. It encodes CASSYGQGNTEAFF.

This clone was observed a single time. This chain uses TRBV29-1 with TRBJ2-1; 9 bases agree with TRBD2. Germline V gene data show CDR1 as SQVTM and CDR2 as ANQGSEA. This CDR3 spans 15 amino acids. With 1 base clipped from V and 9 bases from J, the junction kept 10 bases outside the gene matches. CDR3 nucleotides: TGCAGCGTTGAAGTGGCGGGGGGGCCTAAAAGTGAGCAGTTCTTC. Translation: CSVEVAGGPKSEQFF.

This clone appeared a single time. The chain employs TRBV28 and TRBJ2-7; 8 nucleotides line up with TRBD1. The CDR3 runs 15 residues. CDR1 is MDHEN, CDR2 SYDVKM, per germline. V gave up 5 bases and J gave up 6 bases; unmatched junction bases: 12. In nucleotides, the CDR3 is TGTGCCAGCAGTCCCCCCTCCCCGGACAGGGTCGAGCAGTACTTC. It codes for CASSPPSPDRVEQYF.

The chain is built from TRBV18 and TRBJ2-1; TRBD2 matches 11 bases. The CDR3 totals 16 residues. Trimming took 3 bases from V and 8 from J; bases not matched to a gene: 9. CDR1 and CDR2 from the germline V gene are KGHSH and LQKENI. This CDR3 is CASSPFSGGAVDEQFF. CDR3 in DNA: TGTGCCAGCTCACCCTTTAGCGGGGGGGCTGTGGATGAGCAGTTCTTC.

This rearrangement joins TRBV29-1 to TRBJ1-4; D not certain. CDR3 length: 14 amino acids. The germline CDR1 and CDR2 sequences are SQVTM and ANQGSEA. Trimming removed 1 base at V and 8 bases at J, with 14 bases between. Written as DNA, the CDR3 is TGCAGCGTTGAAGGGGCCCACGCTGGGGAAAAACTGTTTTTT. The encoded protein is CSVEGAHAGEKLFF.

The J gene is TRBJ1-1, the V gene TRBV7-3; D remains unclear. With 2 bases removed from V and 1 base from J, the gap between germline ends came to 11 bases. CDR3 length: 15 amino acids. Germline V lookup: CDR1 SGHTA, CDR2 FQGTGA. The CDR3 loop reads CASSLRRTENTEAFF. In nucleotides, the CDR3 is TGTGCCAGCAGCTTACGGAGGACGGAGAACACTGAAGCTTTCTTT.

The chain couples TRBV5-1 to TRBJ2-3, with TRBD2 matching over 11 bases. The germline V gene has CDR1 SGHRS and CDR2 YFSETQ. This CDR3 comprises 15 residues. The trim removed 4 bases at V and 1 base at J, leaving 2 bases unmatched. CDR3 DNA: TGCGCCAGCAGCAGTAGCGGGAGGGGCACAGATACGCAGTATTTT. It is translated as CASSSSGRGTDTQYF.

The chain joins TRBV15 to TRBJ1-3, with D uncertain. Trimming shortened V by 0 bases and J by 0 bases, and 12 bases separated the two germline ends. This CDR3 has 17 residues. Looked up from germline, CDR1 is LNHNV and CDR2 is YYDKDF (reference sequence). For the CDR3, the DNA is TGTGCCACCAGCAGAGATACTCGAACTATCTCTGGAAACACCATATATTTT. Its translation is CATSRDTRTISGNTIYF.

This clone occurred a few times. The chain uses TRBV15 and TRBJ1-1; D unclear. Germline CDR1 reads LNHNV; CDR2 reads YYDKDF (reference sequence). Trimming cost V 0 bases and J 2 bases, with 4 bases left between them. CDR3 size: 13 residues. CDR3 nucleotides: TGTGCCACCAGCAGAGAATATAACACTGAAGCTTTCTTT. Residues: CATSREYNTEAFF. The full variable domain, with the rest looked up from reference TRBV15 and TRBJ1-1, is DAMVIQNPRYQVTQFGKPVTLSCSQTLNHNVMYWYQQKSSQAPKLLFHYYDKDFNNEADTPDNFQSRRPNTSFCFLDIRSPGLGDTAMYLCATSREYNTEAFFGQGTRLTVV.

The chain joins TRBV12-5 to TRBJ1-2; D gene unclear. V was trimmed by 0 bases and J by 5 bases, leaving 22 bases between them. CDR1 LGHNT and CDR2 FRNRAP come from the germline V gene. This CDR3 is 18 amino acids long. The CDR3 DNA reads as TGTGCTAGTGGTTTGGTGCCCCTCGGTGGCAGGTTTGTATATGGCTACACCTTC. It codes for CASGLVPLGGRFVYGYTF.

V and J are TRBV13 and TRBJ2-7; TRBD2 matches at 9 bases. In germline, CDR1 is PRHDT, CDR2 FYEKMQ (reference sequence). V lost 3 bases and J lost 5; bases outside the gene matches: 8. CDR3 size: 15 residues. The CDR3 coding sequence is TGTGCCAGCAGCTTGTGGCGGGGGGGCTACGACGAGCAGTACTTC. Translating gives CASSLWRGGYDEQYF.

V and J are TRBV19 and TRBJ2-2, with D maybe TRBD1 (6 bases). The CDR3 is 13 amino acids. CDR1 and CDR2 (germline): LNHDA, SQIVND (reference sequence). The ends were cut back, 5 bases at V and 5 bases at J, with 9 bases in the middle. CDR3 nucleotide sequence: TGTGCCAGTAGTCCCAGGGGAACCGGGGAGCTGTTTTTT. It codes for CASSPRGTGELFF.

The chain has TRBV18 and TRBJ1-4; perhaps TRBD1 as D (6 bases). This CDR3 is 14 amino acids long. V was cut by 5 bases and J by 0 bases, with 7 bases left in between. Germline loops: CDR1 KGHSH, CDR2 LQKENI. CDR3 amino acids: CASSKGATNEKLFF. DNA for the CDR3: TGTGCCAGCTCAAAGGGGGCAACTAATGAAAAACTGTTTTTT.

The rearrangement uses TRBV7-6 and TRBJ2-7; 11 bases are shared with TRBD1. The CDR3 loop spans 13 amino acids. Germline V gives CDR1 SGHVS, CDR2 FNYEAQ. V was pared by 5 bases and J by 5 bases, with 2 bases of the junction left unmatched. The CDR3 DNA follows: TGTGCCAGCAGCAGGACAGGGGGCCACGAGCAGTACTTC. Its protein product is CASSRTGGHEQYF.

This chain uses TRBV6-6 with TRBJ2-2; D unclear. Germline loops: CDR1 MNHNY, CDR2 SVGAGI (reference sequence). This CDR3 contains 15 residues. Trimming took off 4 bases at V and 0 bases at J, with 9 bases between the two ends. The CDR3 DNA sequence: TGTGCCAGCAGTTCATCGACATCGAACACCGGGGAGCTGTTTTTT. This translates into CASSSSTSNTGELFF.

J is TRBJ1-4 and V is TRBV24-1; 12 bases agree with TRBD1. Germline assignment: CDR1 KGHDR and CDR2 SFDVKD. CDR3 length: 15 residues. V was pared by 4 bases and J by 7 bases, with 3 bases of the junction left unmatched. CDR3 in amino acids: CATSEGGQGAEKLFF. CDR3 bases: TGTGCCACCAGTGAGGGGGGACAGGGGGCTGAAAAACTGTTTTTT.

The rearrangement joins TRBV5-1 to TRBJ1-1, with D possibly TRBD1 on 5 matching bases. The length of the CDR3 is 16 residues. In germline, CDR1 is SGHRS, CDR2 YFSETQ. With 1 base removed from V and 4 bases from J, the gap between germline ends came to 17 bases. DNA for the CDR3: TGCGCCAGCAGCTTGCTAGGGGCGCCTCGTCCCACTGAAGCTTTCTTT. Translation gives CASSLLGAPRPTEAFF.

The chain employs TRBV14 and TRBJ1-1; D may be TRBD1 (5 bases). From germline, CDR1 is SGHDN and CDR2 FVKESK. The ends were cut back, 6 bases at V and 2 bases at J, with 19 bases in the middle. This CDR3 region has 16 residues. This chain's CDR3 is CASRGWDSGRNTEAFF. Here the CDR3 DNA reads TGTGCCAGCAGAGGGTGGGACTCGGGGCGTAACACTGAAGCTTTCTTT.

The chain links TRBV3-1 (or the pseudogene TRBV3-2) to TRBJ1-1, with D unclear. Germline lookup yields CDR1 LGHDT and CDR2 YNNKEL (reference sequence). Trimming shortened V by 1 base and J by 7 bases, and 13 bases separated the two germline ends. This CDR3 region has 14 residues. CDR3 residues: CASSQAGQINEAFF. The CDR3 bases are TGTGCCAGCAGCCAAGCTGGGCAGATTAATGAAGCTTTCTTT.

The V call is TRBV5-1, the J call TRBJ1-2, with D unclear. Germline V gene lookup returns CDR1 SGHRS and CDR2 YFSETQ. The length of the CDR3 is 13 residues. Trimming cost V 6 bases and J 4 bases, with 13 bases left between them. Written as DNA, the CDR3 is TGCGCCAGCACCGAGGGTTCGGGCTATGGCTACACCTTC. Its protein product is CASTEGSGYGYTF.

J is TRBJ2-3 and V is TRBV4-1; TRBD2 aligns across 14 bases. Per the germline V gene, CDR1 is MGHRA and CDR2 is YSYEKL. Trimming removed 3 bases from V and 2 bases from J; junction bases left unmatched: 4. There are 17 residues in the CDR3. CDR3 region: CASSQPGLAGDTDTQYF. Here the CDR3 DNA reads TGCGCCAGCAGCCAGCCGGGACTAGCGGGGGACACAGATACGCAGTATTTT.